The rows below give T cell receptor beta chains drawn from one sample of a study of blood T cell repertoires in COVID-19. TCRdb keeps only in-frame clones here, not all; method: immunoSEQ multiplex PCR. The sample carries roughly 32,000 clones, approximately 85% recorded once. Source material: peripheral blood. The receptors shown here come from a man aged 55 to 70 with active or convalescent COVID-19. The CDR3 runs from the conserved cysteine through the conserved F or W. A D gene is named only where the DNA matches it firmly. The size field is filled for only some rows; it gives once, few, many or a size class.

-	-	TRBV6-1	TRBJ1-2	TGTGCCAGCAGTGAGCAACTAGGGGGCTATGGCTACACCTTC	CASSEQLGGYGYTF
-	-	TRBV7-6	TRBJ2-3	TGTGCCAGCAGCTTAGGGTCTTATTCTAGTCTCTCAGATACGCAGTATTTT	CASSLGSYSSLSDTQYF
once	TRBD1	TRBV5-1	TRBJ1-4	TGCGCCAGCGCCCTGACAGGGGGCAGACTGTTTTTT	CASALTGGRLFF
-	-	TRBV5-1	TRBJ1-4	TGCGCCAGCAGGAGACAAGTCGGTGAAAAACTGTTTTTT	CASRRQVGEKLFF
once	TRBD1	TRBV2	TRBJ2-2	TGTGCCACACCCAAGAGGGGGCTGAACACCGGGGAGCTGTTTTTT	CATPKRGLNTGELFF
few	-	TRBV10-3	TRBJ2-2	TGTGCCATCAGTGAGCCAAGCAGGAGGGCTAACACCGGGGAGCTGTTTTTT	CAISEPSRRANTGELFF
-	-	TRBV10-3	TRBJ1-1	TGTGCCATCAGTGCCCCCAGGGACACTGAAGCTTTCTTT	CAISAPRDTEAFF
-	TRBD1	TRBV6-6	TRBJ1-1	TGTGCCAGCAGTTACCAATCGGGACAGGGGGCATCTGAGGCTTTCTTT	CASSYQSGQGASEAFF
-	-	TRBV7-2	TRBJ1-4	TGTGCCAGCAGCTTATACGGGCCGGACAGTTATGAAAAACTGTTTTTT	CASSLYGPDSYEKLFF
-	TRBD2	TRBV19	TRBJ2-1	TGTGCCAGTACCCAGACTAGCGGGAGGTACAATGAGCAGTTCTTC	CASTQTSGRYNEQFF
-	-	TRBV7-9	TRBJ2-1	TGTGCCAGCAGCTTAGGTGGGGGCGTGAATGAGCAGTTCTTC	CASSLGGGVNEQFF
-	TRBD1	TRBV3-1/TRBV3-2	TRBJ2-5	TGTGCCAGCAGCCGCCGGGACAGGGGGTATGAGACCCAGTACTTC	CASSRRDRGYETQYF
once	-	TRBV11-3	TRBJ2-1	TGTGCCAGCAGCTTAGGGCGGCTAACGAATGAGCAGTTCTTC	CASSLGRLTNEQFF
-	-	TRBV6-2/TRBV6-3	TRBJ2-1	TGTGCCAGCAGCCCCCCGACAGGATTGGGCAACAATGAGCAGTTCTTC	CASSPPTGLGNNEQFF
-	-	TRBV5-1	TRBJ1-2	TGCGCCAGCAGCTTGGAATTTTCGGGGGGCGCCTATGGCTACACCTTC	CASSLEFSGGAYGYTF
once	-	TRBV6-6	TRBJ1-1	TGTGCCAGCAGTTACAAAGAAAGAGCGGGCACTGAAGCTTTCTTT	CASSYKERAGTEAFF
few	-	TRBV12-2	TRBJ2-1	TGTGCAAGTCGCTTAGCGGATGAGGGGAAGGGGACAAATGAGCAGTTCTTC	CASRLADEGKGTNEQFF